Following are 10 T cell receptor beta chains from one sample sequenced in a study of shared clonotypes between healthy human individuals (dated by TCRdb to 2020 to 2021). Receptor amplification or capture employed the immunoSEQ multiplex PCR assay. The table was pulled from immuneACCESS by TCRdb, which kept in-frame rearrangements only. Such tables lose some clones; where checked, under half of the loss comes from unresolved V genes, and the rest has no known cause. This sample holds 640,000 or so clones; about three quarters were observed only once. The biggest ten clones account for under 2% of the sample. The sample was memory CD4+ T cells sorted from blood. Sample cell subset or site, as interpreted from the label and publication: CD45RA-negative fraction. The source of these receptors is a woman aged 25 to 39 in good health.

The CDR3 DNA follows: TGTGCCAGCAGTCCCAGGGGGATCTCTGGGGCCAACGTCCTGACTTTC. Protein: CASSPRGISGANVLTF. The rearrangement uses TRBV28 and TRBJ2-6, with 7 bases aligning to TRBD1. The ends lost 5 bases at V and 0 bases at J; junction bases unmatched: 4. CDR3 length equals 16 residues. Germline CDR1 and CDR2: MDHEN and SYDVKM. The variable domain in full, with the rest retrieved from reference TRBV28 and TRBJ2-6, is DVKVTQSSRYLVKRTGEKVFLECVQDMDHENMFWYRQDPGLGLRLIYFSYDVKMKEKGDIPEGYSVSREKKERFSLILESASTNQTSMYLCASSPRGISGANVLTFGAGSRLTVL.

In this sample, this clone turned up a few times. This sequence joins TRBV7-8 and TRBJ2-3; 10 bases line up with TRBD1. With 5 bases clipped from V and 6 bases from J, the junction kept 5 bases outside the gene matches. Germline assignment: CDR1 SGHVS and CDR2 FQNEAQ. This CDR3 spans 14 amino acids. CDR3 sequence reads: CASSQRQGADTQYF. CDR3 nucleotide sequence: TGTGCCAGCAGCCAGCGACAGGGGGCTGATACGCAGTATTTT.

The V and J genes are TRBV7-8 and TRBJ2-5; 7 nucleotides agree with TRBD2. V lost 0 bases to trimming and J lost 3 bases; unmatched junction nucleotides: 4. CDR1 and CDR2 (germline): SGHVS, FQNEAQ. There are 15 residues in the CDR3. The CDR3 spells CASSLAAGEEETQYF. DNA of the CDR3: TGTGCCAGCAGCTTAGCGGCGGGAGAGGAAGAGACCCAGTACTTC.

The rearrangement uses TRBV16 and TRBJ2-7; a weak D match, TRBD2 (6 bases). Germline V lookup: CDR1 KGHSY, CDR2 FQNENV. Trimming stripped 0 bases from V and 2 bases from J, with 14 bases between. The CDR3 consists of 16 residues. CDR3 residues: CASSQSKTSTAYEQYF. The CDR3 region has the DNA TGTGCCAGCAGCCAATCTAAAACTAGCACGGCCTACGAGCAGTACTTC.

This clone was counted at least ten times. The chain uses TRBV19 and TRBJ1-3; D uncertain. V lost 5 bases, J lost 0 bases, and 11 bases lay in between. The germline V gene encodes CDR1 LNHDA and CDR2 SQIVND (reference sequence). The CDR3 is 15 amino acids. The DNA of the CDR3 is TGTGCCAGTAGTCTCATGACTTTCTCTGGAAACACCATATATTTT. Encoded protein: CASSLMTFSGNTIYF.

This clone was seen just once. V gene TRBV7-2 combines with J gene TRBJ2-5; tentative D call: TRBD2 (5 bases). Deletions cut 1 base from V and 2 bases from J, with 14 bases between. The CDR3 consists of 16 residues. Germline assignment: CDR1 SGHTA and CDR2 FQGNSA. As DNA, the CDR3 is TGTGCCAGCAGCTTAGGATCGACTTCGGGGCAAGAGACCCAGTACTTC. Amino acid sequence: CASSLGSTSGQETQYF.

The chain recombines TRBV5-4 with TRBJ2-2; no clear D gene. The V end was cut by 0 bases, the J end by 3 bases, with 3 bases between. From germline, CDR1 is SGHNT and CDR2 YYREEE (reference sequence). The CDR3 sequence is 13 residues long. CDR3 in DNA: TGTGCCAGCAGCTTGGTCTACACCGGGGAGCTGTTTTTT. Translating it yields CASSLVYTGELFF.

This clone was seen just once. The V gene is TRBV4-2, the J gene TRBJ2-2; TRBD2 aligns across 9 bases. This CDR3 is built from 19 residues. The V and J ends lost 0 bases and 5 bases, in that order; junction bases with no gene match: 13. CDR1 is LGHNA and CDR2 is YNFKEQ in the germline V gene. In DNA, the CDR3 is TGTGCCAGCAGCCAAGATCGTCGGCTAGCGGGAAGGGAAACCGGGGAGCTGTTTTTT. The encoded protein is CASSQDRRLAGRETGELFF.

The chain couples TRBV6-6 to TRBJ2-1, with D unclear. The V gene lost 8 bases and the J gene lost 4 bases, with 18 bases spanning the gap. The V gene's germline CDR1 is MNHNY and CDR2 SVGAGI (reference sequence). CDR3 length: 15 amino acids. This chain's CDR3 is CASSKAPGRYNEQFF. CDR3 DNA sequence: TGTGCCAGCTCGAAGGCCCCAGGCCGGTACAATGAGCAGTTCTTC.

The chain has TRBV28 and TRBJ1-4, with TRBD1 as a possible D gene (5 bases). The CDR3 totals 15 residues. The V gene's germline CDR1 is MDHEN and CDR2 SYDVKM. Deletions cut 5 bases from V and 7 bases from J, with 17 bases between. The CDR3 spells CASSRGRATGEKLFF. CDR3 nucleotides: TGTGCCAGCAGTAGGGGAAGGGCCACGGGTGAAAAACTGTTTTTT.